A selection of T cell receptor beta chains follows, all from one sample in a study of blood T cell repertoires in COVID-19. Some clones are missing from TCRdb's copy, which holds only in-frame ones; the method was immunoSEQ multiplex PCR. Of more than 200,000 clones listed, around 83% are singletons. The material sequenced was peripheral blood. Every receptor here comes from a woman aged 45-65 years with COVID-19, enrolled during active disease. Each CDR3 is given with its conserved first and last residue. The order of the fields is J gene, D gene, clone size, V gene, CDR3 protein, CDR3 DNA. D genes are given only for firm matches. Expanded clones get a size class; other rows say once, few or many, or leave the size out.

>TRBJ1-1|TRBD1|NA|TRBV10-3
CAIALHGQGAMNTEAFF
TGTGCCATCGCCCTTCACGGTCAGGGGGCCATGAACACTGAAGCTTTCTTT
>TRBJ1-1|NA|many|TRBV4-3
CASSLKKGPSSQRGGAFF
TGCGCCAGCAGCCTTAAGAAGGGGCCTAGCTCTCAGAGGGGGGGAGCTTTCTTT
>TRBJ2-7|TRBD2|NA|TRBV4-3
CASSQGEGPAYEQYF
TGCGCCAGCAGCCAAGGGGAGGGCCCGGCGTACGAGCAGTACTTC
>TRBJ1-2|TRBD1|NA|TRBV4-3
CASSQDGTGGKYGYTF
TGCGCCAGCAGCCAAGATGGGACAGGGGGCAAGTATGGCTACACCTTC
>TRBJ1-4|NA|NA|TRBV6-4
CASSDWTNEKLFF
TGTGCCAGCAGTGACTGGACAAATGAAAAACTGTTTTTT
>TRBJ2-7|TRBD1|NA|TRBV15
CATSIKQGGKGYYEQYF
TGTGCCACCAGCATCAAACAAGGGGGCAAGGGATACTACGAGCAGTACTTC
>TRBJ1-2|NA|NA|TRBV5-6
CASSLLTDQPRYGYTF
TGTGCCAGCAGCTTATTGACAGATCAACCACGCTATGGCTACACCTTC
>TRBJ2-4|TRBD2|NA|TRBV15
CATSRGLAGGPGNIQYF
TGTGCCACCAGCAGAGGGCTAGCGGGGGGGCCGGGGAACATTCAGTACTTC
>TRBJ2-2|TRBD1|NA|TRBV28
CASSLPGTVFANTGELFF
TGTGCCAGCAGTCTACCCGGGACAGTTTTCGCGAACACCGGGGAGCTGTTTTTT
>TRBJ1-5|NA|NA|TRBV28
CASRGQRGQPQHF
TGTGCCAGCAGGGGGCAAAGGGGTCAGCCCCAGCATTTT
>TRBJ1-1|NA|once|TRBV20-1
CSARVDRGTFF
TGCAGTGCTAGAGTGGATCGGGGAACTTTCTTT
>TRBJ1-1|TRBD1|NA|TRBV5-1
CASSAGTDSNTEAFF
TGCGCCAGCAGCGCCGGGACAGATTCTAACACTGAAGCTTTCTTT
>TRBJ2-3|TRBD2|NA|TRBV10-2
CASSLRGAGVGDTQYF
TGCGCCAGCAGTCTCCGGGGAGCGGGGGTGGGAGATACGCAGTATTTT
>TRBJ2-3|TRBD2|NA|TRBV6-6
CASSYEAGGTDTQYF
TGTGCCAGCAGTTACGAAGCGGGGGGCACAGATACGCAGTATTTT
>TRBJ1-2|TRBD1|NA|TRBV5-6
CASSFPGQGLGGYTF
TGTGCCAGCAGCTTCCCGGGACAGGGACTGGGCGGCTACACCTTC
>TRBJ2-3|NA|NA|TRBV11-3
CASSSRRGRLTADTQYF
TGTGCCAGCAGCTCCCGGAGGGGGCGATTAACCGCAGATACGCAGTATTTT
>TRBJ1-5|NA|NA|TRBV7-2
CASSLDGAGNQPQHF
TGTGCCAGCAGCTTAGATGGGGCGGGGAATCAGCCCCAGCATTTT
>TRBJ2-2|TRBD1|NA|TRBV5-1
CASRTGPGELFF
TGCGCCAGCAGGACAGGGCCCGGGGAGCTGTTTTTT
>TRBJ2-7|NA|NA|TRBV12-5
CASGRKTGTERSYYEQYF
TGTGCTAGTGGTCGAAAAACCGGGACTGAACGTTCTTACTACGAGCAGTACTTC
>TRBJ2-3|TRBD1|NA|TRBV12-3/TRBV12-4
CASSFTGEDTQYF
TGTGCCAGCAGTTTCACAGGGGAGGATACGCAGTATTTT
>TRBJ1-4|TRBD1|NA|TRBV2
CASSGAAPGQGREKLFF
TGTGCCAGCAGTGGGGCGGCCCCGGGACAGGGTCGTGAAAAACTGTTTTTT
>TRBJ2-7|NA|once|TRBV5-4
CASSLGGAYYEQYF
TGTGCCAGCAGCTTGGGCGGGGCCTACTACGAGCAGTACTTC
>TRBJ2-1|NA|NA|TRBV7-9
CASSLGWNNEQFF
TGTGCCAGCAGCTTGGGCTGGAACAATGAGCAGTTCTTC
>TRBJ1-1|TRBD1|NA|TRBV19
CASSIDRGSTEAFF
TGTGCCAGTAGTATTGACAGGGGAAGCACTGAAGCTTTCTTT
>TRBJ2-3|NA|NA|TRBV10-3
CAISLRGSTDTQYF
TGTGCCATCAGTTTAAGGGGGAGCACAGATACGCAGTATTTT
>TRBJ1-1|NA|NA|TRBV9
CASRGGLRDTEAFF
TGTGCCAGCAGGGGGGGACTTAGGGACACTGAAGCTTTCTTT
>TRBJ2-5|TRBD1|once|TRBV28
CASSSKLQGKKETQYF
TGTGCCAGCAGCTCTAAATTACAGGGGAAGAAAGAGACCCAGTACTTC
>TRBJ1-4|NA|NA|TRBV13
CASSLRLYQGNEKLFF
TGTGCCAGCAGCTTAAGGCTCTACCAGGGAAATGAAAAACTGTTTTTT
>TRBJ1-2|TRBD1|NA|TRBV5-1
CASRQGAGHYGYTF
TGCGCCAGCAGACAGGGGGCGGGTCATTATGGCTACACCTTC
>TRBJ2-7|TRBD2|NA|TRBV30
CAWSHGGGGYEQYF
TGTGCCTGGAGTCACGGTGGGGGGGGCTACGAGCAGTACTTC
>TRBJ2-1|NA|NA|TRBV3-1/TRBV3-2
CASSQGQLYNEQFF
TGTGCCAGCAGCCAAGGACAACTTTACAATGAGCAGTTCTTC
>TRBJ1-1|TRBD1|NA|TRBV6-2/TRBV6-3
CASSYLLTGGTEAFF
TGTGCCAGCAGTTACCTGTTGACAGGGGGCACTGAAGCTTTCTTT
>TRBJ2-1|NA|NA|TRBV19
CASRGGGLSYNEQFF
TGTGCCAGTCGCGGTGGGGGCCTCTCCTACAATGAGCAGTTCTTC
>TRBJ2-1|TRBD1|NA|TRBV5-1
CASSRLTGGPYNEQFF
TGCGCCAGCAGCCGCCTCACAGGGGGCCCCTACAATGAGCAGTTCTTC
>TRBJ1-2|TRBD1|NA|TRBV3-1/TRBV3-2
CASSQDRTGGNGYTF
TGTGCCAGCAGCCAAGACCGGACAGGGGGAAATGGCTACACCTTC
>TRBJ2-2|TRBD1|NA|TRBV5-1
CASSTGQSTGELFF
TGCGCCAGCAGCACGGGACAGAGCACCGGGGAGCTGTTTTTT
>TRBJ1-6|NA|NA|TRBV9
CASSGDGLTPRSPLHF
TGTGCCAGCAGTGGAGACGGACTTACCCCCAGGTCACCCCTCCACTTT
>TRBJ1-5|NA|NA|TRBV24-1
CATSDLDTNQPQHF
TGTGCCACCAGTGACCTCGACACAAATCAGCCCCAGCATTTT
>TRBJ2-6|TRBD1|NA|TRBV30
CAWSVRGFGQGASGANVLTF
TGTGCCTGGAGTGTACGAGGATTCGGACAGGGGGCTTCTGGGGCCAACGTCCTGACTTTC
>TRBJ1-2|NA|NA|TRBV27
CASSLSRGGGPNYGYTF
TGTGCCAGCAGTTTATCCCGAGGGGGGGGGCCTAACTATGGCTACACCTTC
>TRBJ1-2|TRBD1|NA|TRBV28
CASSFGQGVGYTF
TGTGCCAGCAGTTTTGGACAGGGAGTAGGCTACACCTTC
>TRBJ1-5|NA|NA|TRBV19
CASKVGYSNQPQHF
TGTGCCAGTAAGGTGGGCTATAGCAATCAGCCCCAGCATTTT
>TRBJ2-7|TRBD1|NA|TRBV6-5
CASSRSGQMMREQYF
TGTGCCAGCAGTAGATCGGGACAGATGATGAGGGAGCAGTACTTC
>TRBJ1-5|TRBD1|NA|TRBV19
CASSIDPYSGQGSNQPQHF
TGTGCCAGTAGTATAGATCCCTATTCGGGACAGGGGAGCAATCAGCCCCAGCATTTT
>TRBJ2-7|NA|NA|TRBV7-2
CASSPVPGGSVFEQYF
TGTGCCAGCAGCCCCGTACCCGGGGGTAGTGTTTTCGAGCAGTACTTC
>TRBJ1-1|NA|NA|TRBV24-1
CATSDSRTYRPQAFF
TGTGCCACCAGTGATTCTCGTACGTACAGACCTCAAGCTTTCTTT